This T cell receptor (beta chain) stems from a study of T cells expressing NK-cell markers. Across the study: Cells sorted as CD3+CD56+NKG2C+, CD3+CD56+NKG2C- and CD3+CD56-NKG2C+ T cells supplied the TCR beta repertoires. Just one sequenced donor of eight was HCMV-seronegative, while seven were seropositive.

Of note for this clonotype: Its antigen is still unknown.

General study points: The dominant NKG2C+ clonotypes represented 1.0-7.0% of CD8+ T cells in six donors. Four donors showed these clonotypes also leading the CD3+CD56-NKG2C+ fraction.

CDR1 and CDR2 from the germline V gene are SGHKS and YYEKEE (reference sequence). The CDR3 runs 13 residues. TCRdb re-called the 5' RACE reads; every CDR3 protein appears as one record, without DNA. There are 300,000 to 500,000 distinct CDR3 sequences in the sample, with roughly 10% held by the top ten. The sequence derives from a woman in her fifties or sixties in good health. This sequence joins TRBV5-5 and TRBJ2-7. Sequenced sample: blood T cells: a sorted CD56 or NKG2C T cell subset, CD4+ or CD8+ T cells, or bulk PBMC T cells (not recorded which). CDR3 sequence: CASSYQVAYEQYF.